Listed below are T cell receptor beta chains from one sample, sequenced in a study of blood T cell repertoires in COVID-19. TCRdb's table, derived via immunoSEQ multiplex PCR, lists solely in-frame clones and lacks some. The data contain fewer than 350,000 clones, roughly 89% of them singletons. The sample comprised peripheral blood. The receptors come from a woman aged 55-70 years with COVID-19, enrolled during active disease. The CDR3 runs from the conserved cysteine through the conserved F or W. The D gene is left open where the match is weak. The listing skips clone size in some rows; elsewhere it reads once, few, many or a size class.

j_call: TRBJ1-1
v_call: TRBV28
clone_size: .
d_call: TRBD1
cdr3_nt: TGTGCCAGCAGTGTCCACAGGGGGCACACTGAAGCTTTCTTT
cdr3_aa: CASSVHRGHTEAFF

j_call: TRBJ1-2
v_call: TRBV4-1
clone_size: .
d_call: TRBD1
cdr3_nt: TGCGCCAGCAGCCAATATGAAGGACAGGGGCTCTATGGCTACACCTTC
cdr3_aa: CASSQYEGQGLYGYTF

j_call: TRBJ2-1
v_call: TRBV3-1/TRBV3-2
clone_size: .
d_call: .
cdr3_nt: TGTGCCAGCAGCCTCGGGGGTCTGGTGAATGAGCAGTTCTTC
cdr3_aa: CASSLGGLVNEQFF

j_call: TRBJ1-2
v_call: TRBV19
clone_size: .
d_call: TRBD1
cdr3_nt: TGTGCCAGTACCACCCGACAGGGCCACTACACCTTC
cdr3_aa: CASTTRQGHYTF

j_call: TRBJ2-6
v_call: TRBV19
clone_size: .
d_call: .
cdr3_nt: TGTGCCAGTACCCACCAGGGGTCCGGGGCCAACGTCCTGACTTTC
cdr3_aa: CASTHQGSGANVLTF

j_call: TRBJ1-1
v_call: TRBV27
clone_size: .
d_call: .
cdr3_nt: TGTGCCAGCAGTACCAGGGGCTACCAGAACACTGAAGCTTTCTTT
cdr3_aa: CASSTRGYQNTEAFF

j_call: TRBJ1-2
v_call: TRBV30
clone_size: many
d_call: .
cdr3_nt: TGTGCCTGGAGTCCGACGGGAAACTATGGCTACACCTTC
cdr3_aa: CAWSPTGNYGYTF

j_call: TRBJ2-6
v_call: TRBV18
clone_size: .
d_call: .
cdr3_nt: TGTGCCAGCTCACCGAACAAACAGGCCAGCTCTGGGGCCAACGTCCTGACTTTC
cdr3_aa: CASSPNKQASSGANVLTF

j_call: TRBJ1-1
v_call: TRBV6-1
clone_size: .
d_call: .
cdr3_nt: TGTGCCAGCAGTGAAGGTCACTCAGGGAGGTTTAGCACTGAAGCTTTCTTT
cdr3_aa: CASSEGHSGRFSTEAFF

j_call: TRBJ2-1
v_call: TRBV4-1
clone_size: .
d_call: .
cdr3_nt: TGCGCCAGCAGCCACCTTGACATAAGCAATGAGCAGTTCTTC
cdr3_aa: CASSHLDISNEQFF

j_call: TRBJ1-2
v_call: TRBV6-1
clone_size: .
d_call: .
cdr3_nt: TGTGCCAGCAGTGAAGCGGGTCCAGGGATCTATGGCTACACCTTC
cdr3_aa: CASSEAGPGIYGYTF

j_call: TRBJ2-3
v_call: TRBV7-9
clone_size: .
d_call: .
cdr3_nt: TGTGCCAGCAGCTCGTCAGGGTTCGTAGATACGCAGTATTTT
cdr3_aa: CASSSSGFVDTQYF